The rows below give T cell receptor beta chains drawn from one sample of a study of cytomegalovirus exposure and HLA in healthy donors. Profiled with immunoSEQ multiplex PCR; TCRdb holds only in-frame clones, not every one. The data hold around 190,000 clones, with around 80% observed a single time. The specimen sequenced was PBMCs. All receptors come from a man aged 40-55 years in good health and CMV-seropositive. Each CDR3 is given with its conserved first and last residue. The D gene is left open where the match is weak. Clone sizes are given selectively: once, few, many, or a class where the clone is expanded.

.,TRBJ2-7,TRBD2,TRBV6-5,TGTGCCAGCAGTCGACTAGCGGGGGACTACGAGCAGTACTTC,CASSRLAGDYEQYF
.,TRBJ2-2,.,TRBV6-6,TGTGCCAGCAGTTACGAGATAACGAACACCGGGGAGCTGTTTTTT,CASSYEITNTGELFF
.,TRBJ1-1,.,TRBV5-1,TGCGCCAGCAGCTTGGGCCCGGGTATTAACACTGAAGCTTTCTTT,CASSLGPGINTEAFF
.,TRBJ1-2,.,TRBV7-8,TGTGCCAGCAGCGGAGTGGCAGTCTATGGCTACACCTTC,CASSGVAVYGYTF
few,TRBJ2-5,.,TRBV5-1,TGCGCCAGCAGCTTGATTAGGGGCGACGGGACCCAGTACTTC,CASSLIRGDGTQYF
.,TRBJ2-7,.,TRBV5-1,TGCGCCAGCAGCCTGGGGTCCGGAGGGATCCTCGGCGATGGGAACGAGCAGTACTTC,CASSLGSGGILGDGNEQYF
few,TRBJ2-4,TRBD2,TRBV7-8,TGTGCCAGCGGCGTGGGGGAGGGCATTCAGTACTTC,CASGVGEGIQYF
.,TRBJ1-4,TRBD1,TRBV5-1,TGCGCCAGCAGCTCGTACTCACAGGGGGCCGGGGAAAAACTGTTTTTT,CASSSYSQGAGEKLFF
.,TRBJ1-2,.,TRBV9,TGTGCCAGCAGCGTAGAGCCAGACAGAACCTATGGCTACACCTTC,CASSVEPDRTYGYTF
.,TRBJ2-3,TRBD2,TRBV7-2,TGTGCCAGCAGCCGGACTAGCGGCACAGATACGCAGTATTTT,CASSRTSGTDTQYF
.,TRBJ2-7,TRBD1,TRBV5-1,TGCGCCAGCAGACAGGGGGCGTCTGAGCAGTACTTC,CASRQGASEQYF
.,TRBJ1-2,.,TRBV7-9,TGTGCCAGCACCAGATACTATGGCTACACCTTC,CASTRYYGYTF
.,TRBJ1-6,.,TRBV5-1,TGCGCCAGCAGCTTGGCCTCCCTGTCTTTGCGATCCCTCCACTTT,CASSLASLSLRSLHF
.,TRBJ1-1,TRBD1,TRBV11-1,TGTGCCAGCAGCTTTGGACAGGGGCGTGAAGCTTTCTTT,CASSFGQGREAFF
.,TRBJ2-7,TRBD2,TRBV10-3,TGTGCCATCAGTGGAGGGGCGGGAGTCAGTACCTACGAGCAGTACTTC,CAISGGAGVSTYEQYF
.,TRBJ2-3,TRBD1,TRBV29-1,TGCAGCGTGGAGGGACAGGGTAATGCAGATACGCAGTATTTT,CSVEGQGNADTQYF
few,TRBJ2-2,.,TRBV7-9,TGTGCCAGCAGGTACGGTTGGCGGGAACGTAAGAACACCGGGGAGCTGTTTTTT,CASRYGWRERKNTGELFF
.,TRBJ2-4,TRBD1,TRBV7-8,TGTGCCAGCAGCTTATCATATAGACAGGGTGAAGCCAAAAACATTCAGTACTTC,CASSLSYRQGEAKNIQYF
.,TRBJ1-1,.,TRBV19,TGTGCCAGCTCCCACTCGGCAGGGCGGAACACTGAAGCTTTCTTT,CASSHSAGRNTEAFF
.,TRBJ1-1,TRBD1,TRBV5-1,TGCGCCAGCAGCTCCGGGACAGGGAACACTGAAGCTTTCTTT,CASSSGTGNTEAFF
once,TRBJ1-2,TRBD1,TRBV5-4,TGTGCCAGCAGGGGACAGGCAAACTATGGCTACACCTTC,CASRGQANYGYTF
.,TRBJ1-2,TRBD1,TRBV5-1,TGCGCCAGCAGCTCGGTCCAGGGGGCGGGTGGCTACACCTTC,CASSSVQGAGGYTF
.,TRBJ2-4,TRBD2,TRBV5-1,TGCGCCAGCAGCCTCGCACTAGCGGGAGTCCAAAACATTCAGTACTTC,CASSLALAGVQNIQYF
.,TRBJ1-2,.,TRBV5-4,TGTGCCAGCAGCCGATCCCAGGGCGGGGCGGCCTATGGCTACACCTTC,CASSRSQGGAAYGYTF
few,TRBJ2-3,TRBD2,TRBV9,TGTGCCAGCAGCGTCTCCGGGACTAGCGGGATGACTGCGCAGTATTTT,CASSVSGTSGMTAQYF
once,TRBJ2-4,TRBD2,TRBV19,TGTGCCAGTCGCCACACGGGAGGCAAAAACATTCAGTACTTC,CASRHTGGKNIQYF
.,TRBJ2-2,.,TRBV5-3,TGTGCCAGAAGCTTGGTCTGGGGGCCCTGGAAGTCCAGGTTAGGGGAGCTGTTTTTT,CARSLVWGPWKSRLGELFF
.,TRBJ2-4,TRBD2,TRBV6-1,TGTGCCAGCAGTGAAGATACTAGCGGGTCCAAAAACATTCAGTACTTC,CASSEDTSGSKNIQYF
.,TRBJ2-6,TRBD1,TRBV4-1,TGCGCCAGCAGCCAACAGGGGGCTGGGGCCAACGGCCTGACTTTC,CASSQQGAGANGLTF
once,TRBJ2-7,.,TRBV6-1,TGTGCCAGCAGTCAACAGGGACGTAGTTCCTACGAGCAGTACTTC,CASSQQGRSSYEQYF
.,TRBJ2-1,TRBD2,TRBV7-6,TGTGCCAGCAGCGTTATAGCGGGAGAAAATGAGCAGTTCTTC,CASSVIAGENEQFF
.,TRBJ1-2,TRBD1,TRBV5-6,TGTGCCAGCAGCGACCCCGGGACAGGCTACTCCTATGGCTACACCTTC,CASSDPGTGYSYGYTF
.,TRBJ2-1,TRBD2,TRBV6-5,TGTGCCAGCAGTCCCGCCGGCGGGAGTTACAATGAGCAGTTCTTC,CASSPAGGSYNEQFF
.,TRBJ2-3,TRBD1,TRBV18,TGTGCCAGCTCATCATCCCAGGGGGCCACAGATACGCAGTATTTT,CASSSSQGATDTQYF
.,TRBJ1-5,TRBD1,TRBV27,TGTGCCAGCAGCAGAAACAGGGGGCTAGGACAGCCCCAGCATTTT,CASSRNRGLGQPQHF
.,TRBJ2-7,.,TRBV6-1,TGTGCCAGCAGGGGAACAGGGTCCTACGAGCAGTACTTC,CASRGTGSYEQYF
once,TRBJ1-1,TRBD1,TRBV30,TGTGCCTGGAGACCCAATGCCTTGGGACAGGGGGCGGCTGAAGCTTTCTTT,CAWRPNALGQGAAEAFF
few,TRBJ2-3,.,TRBV5-6,TGTGCCAGCAGCTTTCTAGATTCTGATACGCAGTATTTT,CASSFLDSDTQYF
.,TRBJ1-6,.,TRBV7-2,TGTGCCAGCAGCTTGGGAGCCTATAATTCACCCCTCCACTTT,CASSLGAYNSPLHF
.,TRBJ2-2,.,TRBV30,TGTGCCTGGAACCTCCTGAGGGCCCCCACCGGGGAGCTGTTTTTT,CAWNLLRAPTGELFF
.,TRBJ2-7,.,TRBV5-1,TGCACCAGCAGCTTGGACCCAGGCCTTCCCGAGCAGTACTTC,CTSSLDPGLPEQYF